This T cell receptor beta chain was sequenced in a study of T cells in Graves' hyperthyroidism and ophthalmopathy (dated by TCRdb to between 2018 and 2021). Regarding the study in general: Peripheral blood was sampled at the time of initial diagnosis, prior to any treatment. A discovery cohort of about a hundred patients, 43 with Graves' ophthalmopathy and approximately 55 with stable Graves' hyperthyroidism, was used to find distinguishing TCR V-J signatures. Prospective prediction of ophthalmopathy was tested in an independent validation cohort consisting of fewer than 20 hyperthyroidism patients and some 15 patients who later progressed to ophthalmopathy. The 100 or so discovery patients were divided at random into training and test sets in a 7:3 ratio. Thyroid tissue and blood T-cell repertoires from six Graves' hyperthyroidism patients were also compared in the study. Following sampling, methimazole starting at 30 mg daily was given to hyperthyroidism patients, and high-dose intravenous methylprednisolone was given to ophthalmopathy patients. The paper describes TCR Vbeta CDR3 sequencing of more than 120 peripheral blood samples, made up of some 40 ophthalmopathy patients, roughly 72 hyperthyroidism patients and roughly 17 progressor patients. The paper as a whole reports these results and caveats: Most expanded thyroid clonotypes (frequency above 0.001) were also detected in blood, a finding suggesting that blood repertoires may reflect thyroid immune responses. During validation, the model predicted progression to ophthalmopathy a median of around 6 months ahead of onset, with around 70% sensitivity and around 72% specificity. Sample size was not statistically predetermined, and blinding of investigators to group allocation was not performed. In cross-validation, a model built on a 13 V-J signature told ophthalmopathy apart from stable hyperthyroidism with approximately 90% sensitivity and about 81% specificity, and in testing the same model reached 80%/75%.

Moderately to severely active disease, a Clinical Activity Score of at least 3, a NOSPECS grade of at least 4, and a duration under 3 months were present in ophthalmopathy patients. Exclusion was applied to patients with uncontrolled infections, other autoimmune diseases, pregnancy or lactation. Diagnoses relied on clinical symptoms, serum thyroxine and TRAb, thyroid ultrasound and orbital computed tomography. PBMCs were isolated from roughly 10 ml of fresh peripheral blood by Ficoll-Paque density gradient centrifugation. Total RNA was extracted using Trizol reagent, and RNA quality was assessed on an Agilent 2100 Bioanalyzer. TCR beta CDR3 regions were amplified from RNA transcripts. The first round of RT-PCR for the TCR CDR3 was performed with the HTBI primer set and the Qiagen OneStep RT-PCR kit. Libraries were constructed in a second round of multiplex PCR, after which size selection and purification were performed. Sequencing of the libraries was done on an Illumina HiSeq2000 using paired-end 100 bp reads. The original methods were these. SOAPnuke was used to process the raw data, with reads discarded if the reads contained adapters or uncalled bases, had a mean Phred below 15, or lacked an exact constant-primer or identifier match. COPE v1.2.5 was used to merge the high-quality paired reads, and each unique nucleotide sequence was defined as a clonotype. Clonotypes were aligned to IMGT TRBV, TRBD and TRBJ reference segments using MiTCR v1.1. Only V-J combinations with frequency above 0.0001, covering 99% to 99.2% of repertoires, were analysed. A TCS score was defined as the ratio of F50 (clonal expansion) to E x V (chaos), with BLOSUM62-based TCRdist applied between CDR3 peptides within each V-J. Welch's t-statistics and random forest reduced just over 500 V-J features to roughly 13, which were used in a naive Bayes classifier (R e1071). TCRdb passed the public sequencing reads through fastp at Q25 and MiXCR, retaining productive beta sequences. Merged by CDR3 protein, the rows form single entries marked with the most common genes and DNA. Here the V and J calls rest on TCRdb's processing, not on the authors' analysis. This sample lists 600,000 or so distinct CDR3 sequences; 12% to 15% were detected once. The ten largest account for more than 6% of the sample.

The CDR3 holds 13 amino acids from the cysteine to the phenylalanine. This entry keeps only the CDR3 DNA: 39 bases, framed from base 1. Unmatched junction bases come to 0, with V trimmed by 4 bases and J by 2 bases. The germline V gene (reference sequence) supplies CDR1 DFQATT and CDR2 SNEGSKA. This clonotype was observed many times. Its antigen is unknown. Nothing much larger sits one base from this clone, and base qualities are not available. Sequenced: blood. This sequence uses TRBV20-1 and TRBJ2-4; TRBD1 matches 9 bases in the middle. This TCR came from a woman between 18 and 30 years old with Graves' ophthalmopathy. The DNA is TGCAGTGCTAACAGGGGGCCCAAAAACATTCAGTACTTC. Protein translation: CSANRGPKNIQYF.